This record looks at one T cell receptor beta chain sequence and its context. Original processing methods: Amplification of reference gene primers was used by the study to estimate nucleated cell counts. TCRdb keeps only in-frame clones here, not all; method: immunoSEQ multiplex PCR. V and J calls and clone size are those listed in that table; D and trimming were worked out from the DNA. The sample lists about 160,000 clones, 85% occurring once. The data are from a study of blood T cell repertoires in COVID-19. Overall study context: T cells, B-cell-depleted T cells, or PBMCs provided the cDNA or gDNA that served as material.

The Seattle patients joined while their infection was active and were tracked longitudinally afterward. V lost 4 bases, J lost 0 bases, and 8 bases stayed unmatched. The CDR3 covers 18 residues. Germline CDR1 LGHNA, CDR2 YNFKEQ. This receptor was obtained from an older woman with COVID-19, enrolled during active disease. V is TRBV4-2 and J is TRBJ2-2; 10 positions agree with TRBD2. The sequencing sample was made of peripheral blood. CDR3 nucleotide sequence: TGTGCCAGCAGCCCAACCCTAGCGGGGGCCTCGAACACCGGGGAGCTGTTTTTT. Its protein product is CASSPTLAGASNTGELFF.